A single sample is the source of the 11 T cell receptor beta chains below, sequenced in a study of PD-L1 blockade in urothelial cancer. Clones were read by immunoSEQ multiplex PCR, and TCRdb kept only the in-frame ones, dropping some. This sample has about 93,000 clones, with around 89% found just once. Stated time point: pretreatment peripheral blood. The sample here was PBMCs, taken around atezolizumab (anti-PD-L1) treatment. The receptors shown here come from a man between 60 and 70 years old with urothelial cancer.

The DNA for the CDR3 is TGTGCCAGCAGCTCTAGCCGGACTAGCGGGAACACCGGGGAGCTGTTTTTT. Protein sequence: CASSSSRTSGNTGELFF. The chain uses TRBV7-2 and TRBJ2-2; 10 positions agree with TRBD2. Germline loops: CDR1 SGHTA, CDR2 FQGNSA. Losses at the gene ends were 4 bases for V and 1 base for J; bases not matched to a gene: 6. The CDR3 is 17 amino acids.

This clone has a handful of counts. The V call is TRBV2, the J call TRBJ1-2; D ambiguous. Per germline, CDR1 SNHLY and CDR2 FYNNEI. This CDR3 region has 13 residues. Trimming pared 0 bases from V and 7 bases from J, leaving 9 bases between. As DNA, the CDR3 is TGTGCCAGCAGTGAAGCAGATGAGGCTGGCTACACCTTC. This translates into CASSEADEAGYTF.

V and J are TRBV29-1 and TRBJ2-7; maybe TRBD2 (6 bases). V was clipped by 6 bases and J by 1 base, with 10 bases between them. Germline-derived CDR1 and CDR2 are SQVTM and ANQGSEA. The length of the CDR3 is 12 residues. CDR3 region: CSVGRDSYEQYF. CDR3 DNA sequence: TGCAGCGTCGGGCGGGATTCCTACGAGCAGTACTTC.

The chain joins TRBV5-4 to TRBJ1-5; unclear D gene. Trimming shortened V by 5 bases and J by 5 bases, and 11 bases separated the two germline ends. Germline V gene lookup returns CDR1 SGHNT and CDR2 YYREEE (reference sequence). The CDR3 runs 13 residues. In DNA, the CDR3 is TGTGCCAGCAGGGCAGGCCAGGATCAGCCCCAGCATTTT. Its translation: CASRAGQDQPQHF.

The V call is TRBV11-2, the J call TRBJ2-1; 10 bases are shared with TRBD2. The V gene's germline CDR1 is SGHAT and CDR2 FQNNGV. V gave up 1 base and J gave up 7 bases; unmatched junction bases: 4. This CDR3 is 15 amino acids long. The CDR3, as DNA: TGTGCCAGCAGCTTAGCAGCGGGGGGGCATAATGAGCAGTTCTTC. Residues: CASSLAAGGHNEQFF.

V is TRBV4-1 and J is TRBJ2-5, with 7 bases aligning to TRBD1. CDR1 and CDR2 (germline): MGHRA, YSYEKL. The junction had 5 bases not matched to a gene; V was cut back by 2 bases and J by 2 bases. The CDR3 has 15 amino acids. The CDR3 DNA follows: TGCGCCAGCAGCCAACACCGGGACAGACAAGAGACCCAGTACTTC. Its translation: CASSQHRDRQETQYF.

This chain joins TRBV11-2 and TRBJ2-1; perhaps TRBD1 as D (5 bases). CDR1 is SGHAT and CDR2 is FQNNGV in the germline V gene. The CDR3 length is 13 residues. The V end was cut by 5 bases, the J end by 9 bases, with 14 bases between. CDR3 in amino acids: CASSHARVSEQFF. As DNA, the CDR3 is TGTGCCAGCAGCCACGCCAGGGTCAGTGAGCAGTTCTTC.

This chain connects TRBV10-1 to TRBJ2-2; 7 bases align to TRBD2. Unmatched junction bases numbered 7, after V lost 0 bases and J lost 0 bases. The CDR3 has 18 residues. Looked up from germline, CDR1 is WNHNN and CDR2 is SYGVQD (reference sequence). CDR3 loop: CASSESGGRGTNTGELFF. The CDR3 bases are TGCGCCAGCAGTGAGTCGGGAGGGCGGGGGACGAACACCGGGGAGCTGTTTTTT.

This clone was recorded once. J is TRBJ2-3 and V is TRBV7-9; 7 bases map to TRBD1. The germline CDR1 and CDR2 sequences are SEHNR and FQNEAQ (reference sequence). V lost 4 bases to trimming and J lost 5 bases; unmatched junction nucleotides: 6. The CDR3 consists of 14 residues. CDR3 residues: CASSYDRVVDTQYF. The CDR3 DNA reads as TGTGCCAGCAGCTATGACAGGGTGGTAGATACGCAGTATTTT.

In its sample, this clone was seen a few times. The same CDR3 arises from other DNA sequences in this sample as well. This chain's CDR3 is CASSQGLAGGTYNEQFF. Here the CDR3 DNA reads TGTGCCAGCAGCCAGGGACTAGCGGGGGGCACCTACAATGAGCAGTTCTTC. This rearrangement joins TRBV4-2 to TRBJ2-1; TRBD2 aligns across 15 bases. Germline V lookup: CDR1 LGHNA, CDR2 YNFKEQ. Unmatched junction bases numbered 2, after V lost 3 bases and J lost 2 bases. CDR3 length: 17 residues.

This clone was observed a few times. The chain combines TRBV5-4 with TRBJ1-2; 8 bases are a match to TRBD1. Per germline, CDR1 SGHNT and CDR2 YYREEE (reference sequence). The CDR3 contains 15 residues. Unmatched junction bases numbered 4, after V lost 0 bases and J lost 3 bases. CDR3 residues: CASSLAGTGYYGYTF. In nucleotides, the CDR3 is TGTGCCAGCAGCTTGGCCGGGACAGGATACTATGGCTACACCTTC.